The T cell receptor beta chain under discussion was sequenced for a study of control samples from healthy donors and cancer patients. The CDR3 covers 15 residues. Germline-derived CDR1 and CDR2 are KGHSH and LQKENI. Trimming took 0 bases from V and 8 from J, leaving 13 bases between them. The repertoire was sequenced with immunoSEQ multiplex PCR; TCRdb's copy has only in-frame clones and lacks some. The sample yields around 90,000 clones, around 85% seen once. The material sequenced was blood. The receptor was isolated from a woman aged 40-49 years in good health. The rearrangement joins TRBV18 to TRBJ1-4; D remains unclear. The CDR3 DNA reads as TGTGCCAGCTCACCACCGATGGGTTCCGGAGAAAAACTGTTTTTT. It is translated as CASSPPMGSGEKLFF.